The 3 T cell receptor beta chains given below trace back to one sample, sequenced in a study of shared clonotypes between healthy human individuals. The table came from immunoSEQ multiplex PCR; TCRdb's copy has only in-frame clones and leaves some out. The table lists around 500,000 clones, around 73% of them singletons. The source material was PBMCs. The source of these receptors is a woman between 40 and 55 years old in good health. Some clones in this sample may be carry-over from other donors' samples.

V and J are TRBV29-1 and TRBJ2-5; TRBD1 aligns across 9 bases. The DNA end is a closer match to TRBJ2-7, so the J assignment may be wrong. The CDR3 is 13 residues long. Germline assignment: CDR1 SQVTM and CDR2 ANQGSEA. The CDR3 loop is CSILTGGSYEQYF. The CDR3 DNA reads as TGCAGCATATTGACAGGGGGCTCCTACGAGCAGTACTTC.

This clone has just a few counts. The chain links TRBV5-1 to TRBJ1-2, with 7 bases identical to TRBD1. Germline V CDR1 and CDR2: SGHRS, YFSETQ. There are 15 residues in the CDR3. V trimming: 0 bases; J trimming: 5 bases; junction bases outside the gene matches: 7. CDR3 bases: TGCGCCAGCAGCTTGGGACCCGGGACAGCATATGGCTACACCTTC. Translation gives CASSLGPGTAYGYTF.

This clone was found once. The chain is built from TRBV29-1 and TRBJ2-2; TRBD2 matches at 13 bases. The CDR3 contains 16 residues. Losses at the gene ends were 7 bases for V and 0 bases for J; bases not matched to a gene: 5. From germline, CDR1 is SQVTM and CDR2 ANQGSEA. The CDR3 reads CSGRTSGSSNTGELFF. CDR3 in DNA: TGCAGCGGGCGGACTAGCGGGAGCTCGAACACCGGGGAGCTGTTTTTT.